Listed below are T cell receptor beta chains from one sample, sequenced in a study of blood T cells in healthy people across ages. TCRdb fed the 5' RACE reads into MiXCR, producing one record per CDR3 protein. The sample records approximately 800,000 distinct CDR3 sequences, roughly 35% being singletons. The specimen sequenced was blood. The receptors here all came from a man aged 18-30 years in good health. Each CDR3 is given with its conserved first and last residue. A D gene is named only where the DNA matches it firmly. Size tells how often a clone was seen (once, few, many) or the class of an expanded clone, and some rows leave it out.

>TRBJ2-3|-|TRBV2|-
CASLRRGGASNTQYF
TGTGCCAGCCTCCGCCGTGGGGGGGCTTCAAATACGCAGTATTTT
>TRBJ1-4|TRBD1|TRBV14|-
CASSQVWGTVEKLFF
TGTGCCAGCAGCCAAGTATGGGGGACAGTGGAAAAACTGTTTTTT
>TRBJ2-2|TRBD2|TRBV18|-
CASAGTSGGLNTGELFF
TGTGCCAGCGCGGGGACTAGCGGGGGCCTGAACACCGGGGAGCTGTTTTTT
>TRBJ2-3|TRBD1|TRBV29-1|-
CSGGTGDITDTQYF
TGCAGCGGTGGGACAGGGGATATTACAGATACGCAGTATTTT
>TRBJ2-5|TRBD2|TRBV6-5|-
CASSYGVLPSGGTQYF
TGTGCCAGCAGTTACGGGGTACTCCCTAGCGGGGGGACCCAGTACTTC
>TRBJ1-1|-|TRBV7-8|few
CASSIRQAPLNTEAFF
TGTGCCAGCAGCATTCGACAGGCCCCTCTGAACACTGAAGCTTTCTTT
>TRBJ2-1|TRBD2|TRBV7-9|many
CASSWTSGGNEQFF
TGTGCCAGCAGCTGGACTAGCGGGGGTAATGAGCAGTTCTTC
>TRBJ2-5|TRBD2|TRBV7-9|few
CASSFISGGETQYF
TGTGCCAGCAGCTTTATAAGCGGGGGTGAGACCCAGTACTTC
>TRBJ2-5|TRBD2|TRBV7-2|few
CASTLSGGEQETQYF
TGTGCCAGCACCCTTAGCGGGGGGGAACAAGAGACCCAGTACTTC
>TRBJ1-2|-|TRBV7-2|-
CASSLRGTGLSGYTF
TGTGCCAGCAGCTTGAGAGGGACGGGACTCTCTGGCTACACCTTC
>TRBJ2-3|TRBD2|TRBV27|-
CASTVSGGAGDTQYF
TGTGCCAGCACCGTTAGCGGGGGGGCCGGAGATACGCAGTATTTT
>TRBJ2-2|-|TRBV5-1|-
CASSLDGASGELFF
TGCGCCAGCAGCTTGGACGGGGCCTCCGGGGAGCTGTTTTTT
>TRBJ2-7|-|TRBV15|few
CATSRDGGPYEQYF
TGTGCCACCAGCAGAGATGGCGGTCCCTACGAGCAGTACTTC
>TRBJ1-2|-|TRBV7-9|-
CASTPMGGFRLETNYGYTF
TGTGCCAGCACCCCTATGGGAGGGTTTCGGCTCGAAACTAACTATGGCTACACCTTC
>TRBJ1-4|TRBD1|TRBV12-3/TRBV12-4|-
CASSLALGQGSEKLFF
TGTGCCAGCAGTTTAGCGCTGGGACAGGGGAGTGAAAAACTGTTTTTT
>TRBJ2-4|-|TRBV7-3|-
CASSPRIGRGGIQYF
TGTGCCAGCAGCCCCAGAATAGGACGCGGAGGCATTCAGTACTTC
>TRBJ1-2|-|TRBV29-1|many
CSVEGRGGTPYGYTF
TGCAGCGTTGAAGGCCGCGGGGGGACACCCTATGGCTACACCTTC
>TRBJ2-7|-|TRBV12-3/TRBV12-4|few
CASRPNVGSYNEQYF
TGTGCCAGCAGGCCGAACGTTGGCTCCTACAATGAGCAGTACTTC
>TRBJ2-1|TRBD2|TRBV4-2|many
CASSPLSTSGGASDEQFF
TGTGCCAGCAGTCCGCTTTCGACTAGCGGGGGGGCAAGCGATGAGCAGTTCTTC
>TRBJ2-5|TRBD2|TRBV6-5|many
CASTVGTSGAKETQYF
TGTGCCAGCACCGTCGGGACTAGCGGGGCGAAAGAGACCCAGTACTTC
>TRBJ2-1|-|TRBV20-1|few
CSGRGENNEQFF
TGCAGTGGCCGAGGAGAGAACAATGAGCAGTTCTTC
>TRBJ2-3|TRBD1|TRBV9|-
CASSEYATGGDTQYF
TGTGCCAGCAGCGAGTATGCTACAGGGGGAGATACGCAGTATTTT
>TRBJ2-1|-|TRBV27|once
CASSLWVASYNEQFF
TGTGCCAGCAGTTTATGGGTAGCCTCCTATAATGAGCAGTTCTTC
>TRBJ2-5|-|TRBV20-1|-
CSALRREETQYF
TGCAGTGCCCTTAGGAGGGAAGAGACCCAGTACTTC
>TRBJ2-7|-|TRBV3-1|-
CASSQAGSPAKYEQYF
TGTGCCAGCAGCCAAGCGGGCTCCCCCGCAAAATACGAGCAGTACTTC
>TRBJ2-3|TRBD2|TRBV7-8|few
CASSLDPPLAGADTQYF
TGTGCCAGCAGCTTAGACCCCCCCCTAGCGGGGGCAGATACGCAGTATTTT
>TRBJ1-1|-|TRBV4-1|many
CASSQVVANTEAFF
TGCGCCAGCAGCCAAGTGGTGGCGAACACTGAAGCTTTCTTT
>TRBJ2-7|-|TRBV12-3/TRBV12-4|-
CASTPGTPSNEQYF
TGTGCCAGCACCCCCGGGACGCCCAGCAATGAGCAGTACTTC
>TRBJ2-1|-|TRBV4-3|-
CASSQDRRGGAYNEQFF
TGCGCCAGCAGCCAAGATAGAAGGGGGGGGGCCTACAATGAGCAGTTCTTC
>TRBJ2-7|TRBD1|TRBV10-3|-
CAISDRDRGPRYEQYF
TGTGCCATCAGTGACAGGGACAGGGGACCTCGTTACGAGCAGTACTTC
>TRBJ2-4|TRBD1|TRBV6-5|few
CASSTRTGNNIQYF
TGTGCCAGCAGTACCCGGACAGGGAATAACATTCAGTACTTC
>TRBJ2-5|TRBD2|TRBV7-8|-
CASSLVVAGDLEQETQYF
TGTGCCAGCAGCTTAGTGGTAGCGGGGGACCTGGAACAAGAGACCCAGTACTTC
>TRBJ2-5|-|TRBV15|many
CATSSPNRKTQYF
TGTGCCACCAGCAGTCCTAATCGGAAGACCCAGTACTTC
>TRBJ1-6|-|TRBV7-9|few
CASSSPGLRNSPLHF
TGTGCCAGCAGCTCCCCCGGGTTGCGGAATTCACCCCTCCACTTT
>TRBJ2-7|-|TRBV4-3|few
CASSQDWAPYEQYF
TGCGCCAGCAGCCAAGATTGGGCACCTTACGAGCAGTACTTC
>TRBJ2-2|-|TRBV20-1|few
CSASTGTPNTGELFF
TGCAGTGCTAGCACCGGGACCCCGAACACCGGGGAGCTGTTTTTT
>TRBJ1-5|-|TRBV14|many
CASSQGGNQPQHF
TGTGCCAGCAGCCAAGGGGGTAATCAGCCCCAGCATTTT
>TRBJ2-7|TRBD2|TRBV20-1|-
CSAQSGGAYNEQYF
TGCAGTGCTCAGAGCGGGGGGGCTTACAATGAGCAGTACTTC
>TRBJ2-7|-|TRBV20-1|many
CSAGGGLSTSYEQYF
TGCAGTGCTGGAGGGGGGCTTTCCACCTCCTACGAGCAGTACTTC
>TRBJ1-1|-|TRBV7-6|few
CASSSPGTDNTEAFF
TGTGCCAGCAGCTCTCCCGGGACGGATAACACTGAAGCTTTCTTT
>TRBJ2-7|-|TRBV10-3|few
CAITRGASSYEQYF
TGTGCCATTACTCGAGGGGCTAGCTCCTACGAGCAGTACTTC
>TRBJ2-1|-|TRBV7-6|few
CASSPGPQLGQFF
TGTGCCAGCAGCCCCGGGCCCCAACTTGGGCAGTTCTTC
>TRBJ1-3|-|TRBV2|-
CASNRDWNTTYF
TGTGCCAGCAACCGGGACTGGAACACCACATATTTT
>TRBJ2-2|-|TRBV6-1|-
CASMGGGTGELFF
TGTGCCAGCATGGGGGGTGGCACCGGGGAGCTGTTTTTT
>TRBJ1-5|-|TRBV20-1|few
CSATIGSSSNQPQHF
TGCAGTGCCACCATCGGCAGCTCGAGCAATCAGCCCCAGCATTTT
>TRBJ2-2|-|TRBV14|-
CASSQAPGDPGELFF
TGTGCCAGCAGCCAAGCCCCAGGGGATCCCGGGGAGCTGTTTTTT
>TRBJ2-4|-|TRBV20-1|-
CSAEVEWNIQYF
TGCAGTGCAGAGGTGGAATGGAACATTCAGTACTTC
>TRBJ2-7|TRBD1|TRBV30|-
CAWSRRDRERKYF
TGTGCCTGGAGCCGCCGGGACAGGGAAAGAAAGTACTTC